These 23 T cell receptor beta chains originate from one sample sequenced in a study of T cell responses to AZD1222 COVID-19 vaccine. Data came from immunoSEQ multiplex PCR; TCRdb stores just in-frame clones and leaves some out. Of about 120,000 clones in the sample, 90% to 95% were seen once. The starting material was peripheral blood, obtained 28 days after the second AZD1222 dose. The receptors stem from an adult who received the AZD1222 COVID-19 vaccine.

This clone was found a few times. The chain recombines TRBV19 with TRBJ2-2; D not resolved. V shed 6 bases and J shed 6 bases, with 8 bases lying between them. Germline V lookup: CDR1 LNHDA, CDR2 SQIVND (reference sequence). The length of the CDR3 is 12 residues. The CDR3 coding sequence is TGTGCCAGTAGCCCCCCCGCCGGGGAGCTGTTTTTT. This gives the protein CASSPPAGELFF.

This chain joins TRBV12-5 and TRBJ1-6; D gene ambiguous. Trimming took off 6 bases at V and 9 bases at J, with 15 bases between the two ends. There are 14 residues in the CDR3. Germline V CDR1 and CDR2: LGHNT, FRNRAP. The CDR3: CASGFSAKGSPLHF. CDR3 DNA sequence: TGTGCTAGTGGCTTTAGCGCGAAGGGTTCACCCCTCCACTTT.

A single count supports this clone. V and J are TRBV4-2 and TRBJ2-7, with D perhaps matching TRBD2 (5 bases). The ends were cut back, 3 bases at V and 2 bases at J, with 11 bases in the middle. Germline V lookup: CDR1 LGHNA, CDR2 YNFKEQ. The CDR3 contains 14 residues. In DNA form, the CDR3 reads TGTGCCAGCAGCCAGGACTCGAAAACCTACGAGCAGTACTTC. It specifies CASSQDSKTYEQYF.

The J gene is TRBJ2-5, the V gene TRBV7-9; TRBD1 is a possible D gene (5 bases). Germline V lookup: CDR1 SEHNR, CDR2 FQNEAQ (reference sequence). This CDR3 has 15 amino acids. Trimming shortened V by 5 bases and J by 2 bases, and 15 bases separated the two germline ends. CDR3 DNA: TGTGCCAGCAGCCCTCAACCGGACACACAAGAGACCCAGTACTTC. As protein: CASSPQPDTQETQYF.

This sequence joins TRBV20-1 and TRBJ1-6; D is uncertain. Germline values: CDR1 DFQATT, CDR2 SNEGSKA (reference sequence). The CDR3 consists of 12 residues. With 4 bases removed from V and 9 bases from J, the gap between germline ends came to 10 bases. CDR3 DNA sequence: TGCAGTGCTATTGAGGGTGGTTCACCCCTCCACTTT. Protein sequence: CSAIEGGSPLHF.

This chain connects TRBV6-5 to TRBJ1-2; D might be TRBD1 (5 bases). V shed 0 bases and J shed 4 bases, with 12 bases lying between them. CDR3 length: 15 amino acids. Looked up from germline, CDR1 is MNHEY and CDR2 is SVGAGI. The CDR3: CASSYSTLGGYGYTF. The CDR3 coding sequence is TGTGCCAGCAGTTACTCAACCCTGGGGGGCTATGGCTACACCTTC.

The chain carries TRBV3-1 (or the pseudogene TRBV3-2) and TRBJ1-4; D is ambiguous. V lost 1 base, J lost 0 bases, and 9 bases lay in between. Germline CDR1 LGHDT, CDR2 YNNKEL (reference sequence). The CDR3 totals 16 residues. CDR3 sequence: CASSQAGSATNEKLFF. The CDR3 DNA reads as TGTGCCAGCAGCCAAGCTGGGTCCGCAACTAATGAAAAACTGTTTTTT.

The rearrangement links TRBV7-2 to TRBJ1-1; D is unclear. Germline V CDR1 and CDR2: SGHTA, FQGNSA. Trimming left V 2 bases short and J 0 bases short, with 13 bases between. This CDR3 has 16 amino acids. Written as DNA, the CDR3 is TGTGCCAGCAGCTTAAGAAATAGCGGGATGAACACTGAAGCTTTCTTT. This codes for CASSLRNSGMNTEAFF.

V is TRBV27 and J is TRBJ1-5; D call uncertain. The CDR3 length is 16 residues. Germline CDR1 is MNHEY and CDR2 is SMNVEV (reference sequence). Trimming took off 1 base at V and 1 base at J, with 11 bases between the two ends. The CDR3 loop is CASSLFGPGSNQPQHF. DNA for the CDR3: TGTGCCAGCAGTTTATTTGGCCCTGGCAGCAATCAGCCCCAGCATTTT.

The chain combines TRBV7-9 with TRBJ2-3; 8 bases align to TRBD2. CDR3 length: 17 amino acids. V lost 1 base to trimming and J lost 2 bases; unmatched junction nucleotides: 8. From germline, CDR1 is SEHNR and CDR2 FQNEAQ (reference sequence). The CDR3, as DNA: TGTGCCAGCAGCTTAGGAGCTAGCGGGTTTTCCACAGATACGCAGTATTTT. It is translated as CASSLGASGFSTDTQYF.

The CDR3 reads CASSQDFRAIYF. CDR3 sequence (DNA): TGCGCCAGCAGCCAAGATTTTAGGGCCATATATTTT. The chain has TRBV4-3 and TRBJ1-3; D unclear. The V end lost 0 bases, the J end lost 11 bases, and 8 bases lay between the germline ends. The CDR3 loop spans 12 amino acids. CDR1 LGHNA and CDR2 YSLEER come from the germline V gene.

The chain is built from TRBV6-2 or TRBV6-3 and TRBJ2-6; 11 bases are shared with TRBD1. This CDR3 is 18 amino acids long. With 2 bases clipped from V and 0 bases from J, the junction kept 3 bases outside the gene matches. The germline CDR1 and CDR2 sequences are MNHEY and SVGEGT. The CDR3 is CASSYGGTGGSGANVLTF. CDR3 sequence (DNA): TGTGCCAGCAGTTACGGGGGGACAGGGGGCTCTGGGGCCAACGTCCTGACTTTC.

The chain has TRBV11-2 and TRBJ2-5; perhaps D is TRBD1 or TRBD2 (5 bases each). Trimming pared 1 base from V and 2 bases from J, leaving 14 bases between. CDR1 SGHAT and CDR2 FQNNGV come from the germline V gene. This CDR3 spans 16 amino acids. The CDR3 sequence: CASSLVGTAWQETQYF. Here the CDR3 DNA reads TGTGCCAGCAGCTTAGTGGGGACCGCGTGGCAAGAGACCCAGTACTTC.

The CDR3 protein is CASSEYRPGGNTEAFF. The CDR3 DNA reads as TGTGCCAGCAGTGAGTACCGGCCCGGGGGGAACACTGAAGCTTTCTTT. The chain has TRBV6-1 and TRBJ1-1; TRBD1 is a possible D gene (5 bases). This CDR3 is built from 16 residues. The V gene lost 3 bases and the J gene lost 1 base, with 15 bases spanning the gap. Germline CDR1 and CDR2: MNHNS and SASEGT.

The chain has TRBV7-6 and TRBJ2-7; D might be TRBD2 (5 bases). With 1 base removed from V and 5 bases from J, the gap between germline ends came to 15 bases. CDR1 is SGHVS, CDR2 FNYEAQ, per germline. The CDR3 loop spans 15 amino acids. The chain's CDR3 is CASSLGEGSEDEQYF. The CDR3 region has the DNA TGTGCCAGCAGCTTAGGTGAGGGATCCGAAGACGAGCAGTACTTC.

This rearrangement joins TRBV12-5 to TRBJ1-2; the D is unclear. V was clipped by 1 base and J by 4 bases, with 13 bases between them. The germline CDR1 and CDR2 sequences are LGHNT and FRNRAP. This CDR3 has 15 amino acids. CDR3 amino acids: CASGLGLQAFYGYTF. The CDR3, as DNA: TGTGCTAGTGGTTTGGGACTTCAAGCCTTCTATGGCTACACCTTC.

The chain couples TRBV12-5 to TRBJ1-3; no firm D call. The CDR3 consists of 13 residues. Trimming left V 7 bases short and J 0 bases short, with 7 bases between. CDR1 and CDR2 (germline): LGHNT, FRNRAP. The CDR3 DNA reads as TGTGCTAGTGCAGGTAACTCTGGAAACACCATATATTTT. Protein: CASAGNSGNTIYF.

The chain employs TRBV6-5 and TRBJ2-7; no reliable D call. Trimming shortened V by 6 bases and J by 0 bases, and 15 bases separated the two germline ends. The CDR3 sequence is 15 residues long. Germline V lookup: CDR1 MNHEY, CDR2 SVGAGI. The CDR3 sequence: CASSLEAGDSYEQYF. The CDR3 DNA sequence: TGTGCCAGCAGCCTCGAGGCAGGAGACTCCTACGAGCAGTACTTC.

The chain is built from TRBV5-4 and TRBJ2-7; 9 positions match TRBD1. The V gene end was trimmed by 0 bases and the J gene end by 1 base; junction bases not matched to a gene: 14. The germline V gene has CDR1 SGHNT and CDR2 YYREEE (reference sequence). The length of the CDR3 is 19 residues. This chain's CDR3 is CASSLDSGTGNPKSYEQYF. CDR3 nucleotide sequence: TGTGCCAGCAGCTTGGATTCCGGGACAGGGAATCCGAAATCCTACGAGCAGTACTTC.

The chain couples TRBV5-5 to TRBJ2-1; 8 nucleotides agree with TRBD2. CDR3 length: 16 amino acids. Per germline, CDR1 SGHKS and CDR2 YYEKEE (reference sequence). J lost 5 bases, V lost 3 bases, and 10 bases had no gene match. The CDR3 sequence: CASSYHPAGGNNEQFF. CDR3 coding DNA: TGTGCCAGCAGCTACCACCCCGCGGGGGGCAACAATGAGCAGTTCTTC.

V usage is TRBV30 and J usage is TRBJ1-1; possibly TRBD1 for D (5 bases). Trimming stripped 3 bases from V and 7 bases from J, with 15 bases between. The CDR3 is made up of 13 amino acids. The germline V gene encodes CDR1 GTSNPN and CDR2 SVGIG (reference sequence). The CDR3 here is CAWRGLRRVEAFF. The CDR3 region has the DNA TGTGCCTGGAGGGGACTCCGAAGGGTTGAAGCTTTCTTT. Supplemented by reference TRBV30 and TRBJ1-1, the full variable domain reads SQTIHQWPATLVQPVGSPLSLECTVEGTSNPNLYWYRQAAGRGLQLLFYSVGIGQISSEVPQNLSASRPQDRQFILSSKKLLLSDSGFYLCAWRGLRRVEAFFGQGTRLTVV.

The rearrangement joins TRBV27 to TRBJ2-1; 9 bases map to TRBD2. Germline values: CDR1 MNHEY, CDR2 SMNVEV (reference sequence). This CDR3 is 13 amino acids long. Trimming cost V 5 bases and J 9 bases; bases outside gene matches: 5. CDR3 sequence (DNA): TGTGCCAGCAGTCCGGGACTAGCCGGTGAGCAGTTCTTC. This encodes CASSPGLAGEQFF.

The rearrangement joins TRBV7-6 to TRBJ2-5; the match to TRBD1 covers 11 bases. Trimming cost V 2 bases and J 4 bases; bases outside gene matches: 6. The germline V gene encodes CDR1 SGHVS and CDR2 FNYEAQ. The CDR3 length is 16 residues. CDR3 bases: TGTGCCAGCAGCTTAACGGGGACAGGGGGGTCAGAGACCCAGTACTTC. This gives the protein CASSLTGTGGSETQYF.